This T cell receptor (beta chain) was observed in a study of cytomegalovirus exposure and HLA in healthy donors (TCRdb year 2017). Notes on the research overall: According to an earlier analysis of 550 to 700 of the donors, some 180 million T cells yielded over 90 million unique TCR beta sequences and more than 250 Gb of sequence data. Around 330 gigabases of sequencing data and tens of millions of unique TCR sequences made up an early release that covered 500 to 700 HLA-typed donors. Of the roughly 400 genotyped donors, 65% to 90% fell in the genetic ancestry cluster associated with self-reported Caucasian donors. The study aimed to test whether cataloging public T cell receptors could reveal signatures of past pathogen exposure. The study profiled the T cell repertoires of hundreds of subjects by immunosequencing and related them to cytomegalovirus serostatus. Along with the roughly 710-subject first cohort, a separate validation cohort of over a hundred different subjects was used. To predict cytomegalovirus infection status, the study brought together high-throughput TCR immunosequencing, statistical association of individual TCRs with disease status, and machine learning. A later analysis re-examined previously published TCR beta repertoires from just over 650 donors and added high-resolution HLA genotyping to investigate patterns of TCR occurrence. The later analysis used no new phenotypic data to find candidate immune exposures, relying instead on TCR beta sequences and their occurrence across donors. An earlier analysis of around 540 of the donors applied high-throughput TCR beta sequencing to assess whether each TCR beta V gene segment acted as functional or pseudogenic. Donor age, sex, ethnicity and CMV serostatus were collected together with the repertoire data. A later genetic analysis took genome-wide SNP genotypes for 398 of the 666 donors and used that subset as a discovery cohort. All discovery cohort repertoires had been generated using a single sequencing platform. Class I and class II HLA loci were covered by the typing at four-digit resolution. Typing coverage differed by locus: A, B, C, DRB1 and DQB1 were typed in roughly 620-630 donors, DQA1 in about 510, DPA1 in around 610, and DPB1 in 472. Roughly 5 DR-DQ haplotypes were treated as single units for association and clustering because of strong linkage in the cohort. Among 398 genotyped donors of the cohort, an average of about 240,000 unique TCR beta nucleotide sequences were sequenced per donor, about a sixth of them non-productive. The study at large found these results: An earlier analysis of approximately 500 of the donors showed that most TCR beta V segments appeared in productive rearrangements either about 90% or about 30% of the time, which broadly matched IMGT annotations. Correlated functional status among segregating V segments might be attributable to linkage disequilibrium, but an unknown experimental factor could not be ruled out. A later genetic analysis reported fewer N-insertions in productive TCRs among donors in an Asian-associated ancestry cluster than the roughly 720-donor mean. CMV serostatus was the only immune exposure information available for the cohort. A cluster of highly shared sequence variants was judged likely to be a technical artifact of the sequencing pipeline. Because counts were too low, seventeen rarely observed V segments, including chromosome 9 orphons, were excluded from the earlier analysis of fewer than 650 of the donors. Across donors, most TCR sequences were observed very rarely, whereas some public TCRs were present in many individuals. In a later analysis, TCR association rates were found to vary across HLA loci, with the most associated TCRs seen for DRB1 alleles and the fewest for HLA-C alleles. The cohort was sequenced for TCR beta chains only, and without alpha or paired-chain data the features that could be detected were limited. A later genetic analysis associated a missense DCLRE1C variant with V-gene and J-gene trimming of TCR beta chains, and an independent cohort replicated the association. Specific HLA alleles were associated with 15,000 to 20,000 TCR beta sequences at a false discovery rate of 0.05 in a later analysis. In both the original and validation cohorts, the classifier was reported to diagnose cytomegalovirus status with high specificity and sensitivity. A further reported finding was that TCR beta sequences accurately predicted the HLA-A and HLA-B alleles for most subjects in the first cohort. HLA typing was unavailable for some donors at each locus, so association tests used only the typed subset. Roughly uniform sequencing depth across donors was assumed in presence/absence analyses, although this assumption may not hold. A later analysis found that most CMV-associated TCR beta chains appeared HLA-restricted, with HLA associations seemingly driven largely by CMV exposure. Strong co-occurrence of HLA alleles, especially DR and DQ, made assigning TCR associations to individual alleles difficult. According to a later analysis, parvovirus B19, influenza, CMV and Epstein-Barr virus appeared linked to several top co-occurrence clusters. According to the authors, the approach could potentially be generalized to other disease states and immunological phenotypes. Some IMGT-functional V segments, including TRBV6-2 and TRBV6-3, could not be distinguished by the 87-base-pair reads and were therefore excluded. In vitro tests confirmed that a few of the cytomegalovirus-associated TCR beta chains recognize cytomegalovirus antigens. The study listed 150 to 200 TCR beta chains as associated with cytomegalovirus. In a later analysis, HLA-associated TCR beta chains showed more clonal expansion and lower generation probabilities than non-associated chains that were equally common.

As concerns this clone: Its recognized antigen is unknown. The junction differs from germline at one of its ends, possibly a read error.

The library was built by means of the immunoSEQ multiplex PCR assay. For the multiplex PCR, a mixture combining 60 forward primers for TCR Vbeta segments and 13 reverse primers for TCR Jbeta segments was used. Amplification of the CDR3 region of rearranged TCR beta genes was performed with a multiplex PCR assay on genomic DNA. On the Illumina HiSeq System, the amplified TCR beta libraries were sequenced as 87-base-pair reads. As for how the authors treated the data: In a later analysis, 70 million to 95 million unique TCR beta chains were counted across the 650 to 750 repertoires, and around 10 million of these chains were shared by at least two donors. Raw reads were error-corrected and collapsed into unique sequences with a nearest-neighbor algorithm that merged closely related sequences to remove PCR and sequencing errors. To assign V, D and J gene segments, CDR3 sequences were aligned to IMGT reference sequences. For a sequence to be retained, a match of at least six nucleotides was required to both a V gene segment and a J gene segment. Rearrangements were called productive when the CDR3 lacked stop codons and stayed in frame with V and J; all others were non-productive. CDR3 was defined according to IMGT convention as the region running from the second conserved V-encoded cysteine to the conserved J-encoded phenylalanine. The earlier analysis of some 580 of the donors excluded any sequence lacking an unambiguous match to a single V gene segment. An earlier analysis of fewer than 750 of the donors classified V segments as functional when productive rearrangements were above 56.7% and as segregating when the standard deviation between donors was above 5%. To diagnose cytomegalovirus status from the catalog of TCR beta chain sequences, a statistical classification framework was built. A later analysis assigned V and J genes by comparing TCR nucleotide sequences with IMGT/GENE-DB human TR gene sequences. The TCRdist pipeline was used in a later analysis to assign CDR3 sequences and most-parsimonious VDJ recombination scenarios. A later analysis defined each TCR beta chain by its CDR3 amino acid sequence plus V-gene family, and excluded reads lacking a unique V-gene family. A later analysis removed roughly 590 highly shared, low-generation-probability nucleotide sequences to deal with suspected cross-contamination and a sequencing artifact. For each public chain, a later analysis derived a clonal expansion index from normalized ranks of inferred template counts within each repertoire. Generation probabilities in a later analysis came from a VDJ recombination model fitted to out-of-frame rearrangements, and those results were checked against IGoR. In a later analysis, hypergeometric tests were used to score TCR-TCR, TCR-HLA and TCR-CMV co-occurrence, with a repertoire-size bias correction applied to TCR pairs. To estimate false discovery rates, a later analysis permuted the HLA or CMV assignments 20 times. A later analysis grouped co-occurring TCRs with DBSCAN, adding TCRdist sequence similarity when clustering within HLA-allele-positive subsets. For co-occurrence clustering, repertoires with fewer than 30,000 or more than 120,000 public chains were excluded, along with a handful of repertoires with anomalous nucleotide sharing. This is the immuneACCESS table as TCRdb keeps it, with only in-frame sequences that have V and J called. A part of the clones is gone; compared with another copy, unresolved V genes explain less than half, and the rest is unexplained. The DNA was the basis for D and trimming; V, J and clone size are from that table. The sample yields fewer than 250,000 clones; about 82% were counted once. 2.5% to 3% of the sample goes to the ten largest clones.

The germline V gene yields SNHLY for CDR1 and FYNNEI for CDR2. The CDR3 contains 14 residues, cysteine and phenylalanine counted. The entry retains the CDR3 DNA only, 42 bases that are in frame from base 1. The cohort consisted of fewer than 700 healthy bone marrow donors. All cohort members were sampled while nominally healthy, although unrecorded immune exposures were likely present. The donor tested CMV seronegative, placing the donor among the 300 to 450 seronegative members of the cohort. Each donor provided a peripheral blood sample, and peripheral blood mononuclear cells were used for TCR beta sequencing. The Qiagen DNeasy Blood Extraction Kit was used to extract genomic DNA from the blood cell samples.

The material sequenced was PBMCs. The chain is assembled from TRBV2 and TRBJ2-7, with TRBD1 tentatively as D gene (6 bases match). This sequence originates from a man under 40 in good health and CMV-seronegative. The CDR3 amino acid sequence is: CVSRQGHSFREQYF. At the DNA level, the sequence is TGTGTCAGCCGGCAGGGACACAGTTTTCGGGAGCAGTACTTC.